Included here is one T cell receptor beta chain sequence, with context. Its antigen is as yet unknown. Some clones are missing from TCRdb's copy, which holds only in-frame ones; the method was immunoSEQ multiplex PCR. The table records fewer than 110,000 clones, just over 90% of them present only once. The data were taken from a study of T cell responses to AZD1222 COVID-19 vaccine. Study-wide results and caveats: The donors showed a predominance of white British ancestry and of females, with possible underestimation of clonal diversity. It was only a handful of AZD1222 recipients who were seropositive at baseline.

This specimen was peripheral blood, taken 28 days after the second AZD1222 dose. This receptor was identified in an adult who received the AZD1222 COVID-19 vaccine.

The DNA of the CDR3 is TGTGCCAGTAGTATAGGTCGGGGGGACGAGCAGTACTTC. Its translation is CASSIGRGDEQYF. The V gene is TRBV19, the J gene TRBJ2-7; 7 bases match TRBD2. This CDR3 has 13 amino acids. Germline V lookup: CDR1 LNHDA, CDR2 SQIVND (reference sequence). J gave up 5 bases and V 1 base, and 2 bases lay outside the gene matches.